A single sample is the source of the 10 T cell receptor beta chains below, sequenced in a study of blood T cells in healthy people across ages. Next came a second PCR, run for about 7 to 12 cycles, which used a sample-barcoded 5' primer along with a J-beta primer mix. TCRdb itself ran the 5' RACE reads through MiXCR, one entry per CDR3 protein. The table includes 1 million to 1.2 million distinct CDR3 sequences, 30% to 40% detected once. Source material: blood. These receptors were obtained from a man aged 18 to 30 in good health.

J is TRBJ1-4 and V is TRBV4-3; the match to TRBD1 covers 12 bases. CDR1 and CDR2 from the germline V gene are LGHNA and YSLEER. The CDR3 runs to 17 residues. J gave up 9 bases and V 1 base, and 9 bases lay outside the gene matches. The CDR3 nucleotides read TGCGCCAGCAGCCAAGTTGTGGGCGGGACAGGGGGCCAAAAACTGTTTTTT. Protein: CASSQVVGGTGGQKLFF.

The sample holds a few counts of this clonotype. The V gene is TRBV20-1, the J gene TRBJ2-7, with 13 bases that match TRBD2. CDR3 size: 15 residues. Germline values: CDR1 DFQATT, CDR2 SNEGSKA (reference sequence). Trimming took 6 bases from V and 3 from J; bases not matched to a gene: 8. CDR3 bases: TGCAGTGCCTTCGGGACTAGCGGGGTTAGCTACGAGCAGTACTTC. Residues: CSAFGTSGVSYEQYF.

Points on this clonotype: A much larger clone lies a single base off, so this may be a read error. CDR3 coding DNA: TGCGCCAGCCGGTACAATGAGCAGTACTTC. Encoded protein: CASRYNEQYF. The gene calls are TRBV5-1 and TRBJ2-4; D unresolved. The CDR3 totals 10 residues. Trimming removed 7 bases from V and 13 bases from J, with 12 bases in between. Germline-derived CDR1 and CDR2 are SGHRS and YFSETQ.

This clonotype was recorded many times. DNA of the CDR3: TGCGCCAGCAGACGAGACAGCAATGAGCAGTTCTTC. This codes for CASRRDSNEQFF. The chain employs TRBV5-1 and TRBJ2-1, with a weak D call TRBD1 (5 bases). Deletions cut 5 bases from V and 6 bases from J, with 9 bases between. This CDR3 is 12 amino acids long. CDR1 is SGHRS, CDR2 YFSETQ, per germline.

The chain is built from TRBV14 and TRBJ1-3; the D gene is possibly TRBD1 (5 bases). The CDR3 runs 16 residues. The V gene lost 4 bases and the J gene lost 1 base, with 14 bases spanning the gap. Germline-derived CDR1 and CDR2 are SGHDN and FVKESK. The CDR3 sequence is CASSPLAGKSGNTIYF. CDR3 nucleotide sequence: TGTGCCAGCAGCCCCCTCGCAGGGAAGTCTGGAAACACCATATATTTT.

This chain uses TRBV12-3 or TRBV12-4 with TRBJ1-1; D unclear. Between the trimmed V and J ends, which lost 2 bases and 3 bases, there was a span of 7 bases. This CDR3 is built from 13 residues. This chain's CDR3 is CASSLFGDTEAFF. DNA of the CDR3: TGTGCCAGCAGTTTATTTGGGGACACTGAAGCTTTCTTT.

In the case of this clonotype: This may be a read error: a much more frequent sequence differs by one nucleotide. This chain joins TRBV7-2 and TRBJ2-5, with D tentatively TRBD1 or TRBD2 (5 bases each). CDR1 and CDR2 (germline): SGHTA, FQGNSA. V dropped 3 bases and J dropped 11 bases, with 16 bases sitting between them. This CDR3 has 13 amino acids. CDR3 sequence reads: CASSLSGGGEQYF. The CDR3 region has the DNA TGTGCCAGCAGCTTGTCTGGTGGGGGTGAGCAGTACTTC.

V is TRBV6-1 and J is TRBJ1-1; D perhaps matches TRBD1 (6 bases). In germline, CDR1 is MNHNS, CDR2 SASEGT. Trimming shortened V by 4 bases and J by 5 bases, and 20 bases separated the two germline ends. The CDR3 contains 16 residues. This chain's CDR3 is CASSAQKGPGATEAFF. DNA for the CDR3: TGTGCCAGCAGTGCACAAAAGGGACCGGGGGCGACTGAAGCTTTCTTT.

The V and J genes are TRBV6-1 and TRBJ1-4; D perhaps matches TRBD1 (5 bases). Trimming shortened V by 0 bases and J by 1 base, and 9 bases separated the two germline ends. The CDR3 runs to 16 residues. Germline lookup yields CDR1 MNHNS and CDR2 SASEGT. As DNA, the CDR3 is TGTGCCAGCAGTGAAGCAGGAAGGGGAACTAATGAAAAACTGTTTTTT. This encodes CASSEAGRGTNEKLFF.

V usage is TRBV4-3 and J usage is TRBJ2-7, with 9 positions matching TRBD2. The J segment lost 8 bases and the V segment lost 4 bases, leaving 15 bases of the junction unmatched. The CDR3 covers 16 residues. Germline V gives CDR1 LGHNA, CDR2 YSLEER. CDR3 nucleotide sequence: TGCGCCAGCAGCCCCACCAAAATAGCGGGGGACAATAAGCAGTACTTC. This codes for CASSPTKIAGDNKQYF.